The 3 T cell receptor beta chains reported below all come from one sample, sequenced in a study of blood T cell repertoires in COVID-19 (dated by TCRdb to 2018 to 2020). Library prep was done by the immunoSEQ multiplex PCR assay. TCRdb obtained this table from immuneACCESS and retained in-frame rearrangements with V and J assigned. These tables miss some clones; where compared with another copy, unresolved V genes account for less than half of the shortfall, and the remainder is unexplained. This sample lists 200,000 to 250,000 clones; about 88% were detected once. Roughly a tenth of the sample goes to the ten largest clones. Sequencing was performed on peripheral blood. The receptors here all came from a woman between 45 and 60 years old with COVID-19, enrolled during active disease.

The V call is TRBV14, the J call TRBJ2-2; 8 positions agree with TRBD1. The CDR3 is 15 residues long. V shed 4 bases, J shed 9 bases, and the junction held 10 bases outside the gene matches. Germline loops: CDR1 SGHDN, CDR2 FVKESK. The CDR3 sequence: CASSRPGTGPWELFF. The CDR3 DNA sequence: TGTGCCAGCAGCCGTCCCGGGACAGGTCCGTGGGAGCTGTTTTTT.

V is TRBV4-2 and J is TRBJ1-2, with unresolved D. Trimming pared 5 bases from V and 3 bases from J, leaving 13 bases between. This CDR3 has 14 residues. Germline lookup yields CDR1 LGHNA and CDR2 YNFKEQ. The CDR3 DNA is TGTGCCAGCAGCGTGCCAGGTCGAGACTATGGCTACACCTTC. It translates to CASSVPGRDYGYTF.

The chain links TRBV30 to TRBJ2-7; D uncertain. The CDR3 is 12 amino acids. Per germline, CDR1 GTSNPN and CDR2 SVGIG (reference sequence). V was shortened by 2 bases and J by 1 base, with 6 bases between the two germline ends. The CDR3 reads CAWSRVSYEQYF. The CDR3, as DNA: TGTGCCTGGAGTCGCGTTTCCTACGAGCAGTACTTC.